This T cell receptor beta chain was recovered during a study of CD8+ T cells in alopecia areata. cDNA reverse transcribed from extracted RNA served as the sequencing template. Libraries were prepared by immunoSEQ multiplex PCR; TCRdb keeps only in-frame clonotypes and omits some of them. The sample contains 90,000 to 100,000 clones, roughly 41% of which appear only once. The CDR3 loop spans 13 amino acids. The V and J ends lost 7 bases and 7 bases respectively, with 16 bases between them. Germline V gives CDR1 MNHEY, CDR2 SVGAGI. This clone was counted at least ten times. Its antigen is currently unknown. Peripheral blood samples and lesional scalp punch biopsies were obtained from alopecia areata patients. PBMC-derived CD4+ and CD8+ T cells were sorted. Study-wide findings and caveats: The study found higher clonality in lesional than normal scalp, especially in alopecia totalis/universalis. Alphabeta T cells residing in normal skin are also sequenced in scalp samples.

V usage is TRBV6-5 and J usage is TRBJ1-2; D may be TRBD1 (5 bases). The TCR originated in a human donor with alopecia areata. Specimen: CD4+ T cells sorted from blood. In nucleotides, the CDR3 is TGTGCCAGCACCAGGCTTGGGGGTAGTGGCTACACCTTC. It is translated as CASTRLGGSGYTF.